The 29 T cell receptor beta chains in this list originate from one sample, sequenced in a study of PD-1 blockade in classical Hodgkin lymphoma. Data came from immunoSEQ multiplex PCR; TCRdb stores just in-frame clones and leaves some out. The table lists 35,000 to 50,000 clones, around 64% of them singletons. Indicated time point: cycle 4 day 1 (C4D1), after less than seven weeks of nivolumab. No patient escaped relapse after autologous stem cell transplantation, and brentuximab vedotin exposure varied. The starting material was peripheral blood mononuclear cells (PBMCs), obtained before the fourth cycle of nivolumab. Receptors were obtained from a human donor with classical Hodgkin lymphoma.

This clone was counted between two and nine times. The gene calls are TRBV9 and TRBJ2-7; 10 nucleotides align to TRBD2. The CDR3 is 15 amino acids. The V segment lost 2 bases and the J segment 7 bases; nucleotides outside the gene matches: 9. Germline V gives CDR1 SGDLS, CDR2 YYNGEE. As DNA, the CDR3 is TGTGCCAGCAGCGTGTCAAGCGGGAGGGCCGATGAGCAGTACTTC. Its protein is CASSVSSGRADEQYF.

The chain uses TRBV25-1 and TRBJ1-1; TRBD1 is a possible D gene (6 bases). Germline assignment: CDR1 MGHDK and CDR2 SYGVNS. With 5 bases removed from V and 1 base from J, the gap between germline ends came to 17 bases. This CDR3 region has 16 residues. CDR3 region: CASSPGGGPRNTEAFF. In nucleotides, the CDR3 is TGTGCCAGCAGTCCCGGGGGGGGGCCCCGGAACACTGAAGCTTTCTTT.

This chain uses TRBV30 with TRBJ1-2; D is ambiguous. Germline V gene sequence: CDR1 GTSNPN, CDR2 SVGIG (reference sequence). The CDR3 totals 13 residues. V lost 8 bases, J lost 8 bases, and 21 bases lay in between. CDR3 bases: TGTGCCAGCAGCGGAGGTTCAACGCGGGGCTACACCTTC. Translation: CASSGGSTRGYTF.

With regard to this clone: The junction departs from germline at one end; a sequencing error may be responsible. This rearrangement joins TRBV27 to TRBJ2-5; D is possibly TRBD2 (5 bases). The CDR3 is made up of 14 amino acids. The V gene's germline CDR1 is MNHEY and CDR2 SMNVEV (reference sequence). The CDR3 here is CASSLLGVAATQYF. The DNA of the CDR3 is TGTGCCAGCAGCTTATTGGGAGTAGCTGCGACCCAGTACTTC.

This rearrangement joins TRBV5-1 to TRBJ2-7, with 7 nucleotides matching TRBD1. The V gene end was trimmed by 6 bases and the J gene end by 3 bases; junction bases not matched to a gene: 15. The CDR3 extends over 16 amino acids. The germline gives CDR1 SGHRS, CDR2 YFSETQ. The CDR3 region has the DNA TGCGCCAGCACTCCACAGGGGTCCCCGATCCTCTACGAGCAGTACTTC. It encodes CASTPQGSPILYEQYF.

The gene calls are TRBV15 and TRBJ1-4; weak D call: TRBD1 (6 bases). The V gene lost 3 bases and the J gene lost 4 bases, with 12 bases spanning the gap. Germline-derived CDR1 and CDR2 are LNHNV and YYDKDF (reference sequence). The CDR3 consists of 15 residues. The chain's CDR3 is CATSSPGHVNEKLFF. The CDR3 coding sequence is TGTGCCACCAGCAGCCCGGGACACGTTAATGAAAAACTGTTTTTT. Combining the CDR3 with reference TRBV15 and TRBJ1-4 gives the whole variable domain DAMVIQNPRYQVTQFGKPVTLSCSQTLNHNVMYWYQQKSSQAPKLLFHYYDKDFNNEADTPDNFQSRRPNTSFCFLDIRSPGLGDTAMYLCATSSPGHVNEKLFFGSGTQLSVL.

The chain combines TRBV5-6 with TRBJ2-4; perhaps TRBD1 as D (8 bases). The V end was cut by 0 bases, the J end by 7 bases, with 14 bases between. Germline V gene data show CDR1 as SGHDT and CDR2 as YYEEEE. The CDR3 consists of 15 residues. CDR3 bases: TGTGCCAGCAGCTTGGTGGACAGGGAGGGCAACATTCAGTACTTC. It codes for CASSLVDREGNIQYF.

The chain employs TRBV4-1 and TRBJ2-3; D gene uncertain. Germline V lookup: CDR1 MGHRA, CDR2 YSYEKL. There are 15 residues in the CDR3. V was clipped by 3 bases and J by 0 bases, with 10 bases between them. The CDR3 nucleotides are TGCGCCAGCAGCCAGTTTGAGCGTAGCACAGATACGCAGTATTTT. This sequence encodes CASSQFERSTDTQYF.

This CDR3 reads CASSPPREGWSTQYF. The CDR3 coding sequence is TGTGCCAGCTCACCACCGAGAGAAGGGTGGTCGACCCAGTACTTC. The chain couples TRBV18 to TRBJ2-5; D unresolved. The germline CDR1 and CDR2 sequences are KGHSH and LQKENI. V lost 0 bases, J lost 7 bases, and 15 bases lay in between. The CDR3 length is 15 residues.

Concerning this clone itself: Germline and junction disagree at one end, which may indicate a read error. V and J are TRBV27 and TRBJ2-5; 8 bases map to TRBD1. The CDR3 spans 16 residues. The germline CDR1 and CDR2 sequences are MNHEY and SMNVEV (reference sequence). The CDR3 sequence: CASRLSTGATEETQYF. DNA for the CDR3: TGTGCCAGCAGATTATCGACAGGGGCGACTGAAGAGACCCAGTACTTC.

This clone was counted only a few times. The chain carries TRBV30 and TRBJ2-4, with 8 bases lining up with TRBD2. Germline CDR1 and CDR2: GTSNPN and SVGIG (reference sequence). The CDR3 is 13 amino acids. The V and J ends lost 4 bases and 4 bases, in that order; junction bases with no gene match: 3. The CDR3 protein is CAWTAGGKNIQYF. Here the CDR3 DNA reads TGTGCCTGGACGGCGGGGGGTAAAAACATTCAGTACTTC.

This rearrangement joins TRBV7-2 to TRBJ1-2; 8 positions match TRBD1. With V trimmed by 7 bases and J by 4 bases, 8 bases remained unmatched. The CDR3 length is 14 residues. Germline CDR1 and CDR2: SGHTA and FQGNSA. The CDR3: CASTRGQGAYGYTF. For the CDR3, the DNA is TGTGCCAGCACCCGCGGACAGGGCGCCTATGGCTACACCTTC.

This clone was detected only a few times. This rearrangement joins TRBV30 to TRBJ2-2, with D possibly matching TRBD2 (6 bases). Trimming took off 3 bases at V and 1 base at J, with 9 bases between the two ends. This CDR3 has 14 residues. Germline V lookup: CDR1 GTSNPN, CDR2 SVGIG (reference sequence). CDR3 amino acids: CAWRISGNTGELFF. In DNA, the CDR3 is TGTGCCTGGAGGATTAGCGGGAACACCGGGGAGCTGTTTTTT.

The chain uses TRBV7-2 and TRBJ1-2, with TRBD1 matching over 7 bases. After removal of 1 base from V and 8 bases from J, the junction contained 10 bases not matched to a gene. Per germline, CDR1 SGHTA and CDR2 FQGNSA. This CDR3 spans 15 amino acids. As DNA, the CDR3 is TGTGCCAGCAGCTTAGGAGGACAGGTTGGCTACGGCTACACCTTC. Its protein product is CASSLGGQVGYGYTF.

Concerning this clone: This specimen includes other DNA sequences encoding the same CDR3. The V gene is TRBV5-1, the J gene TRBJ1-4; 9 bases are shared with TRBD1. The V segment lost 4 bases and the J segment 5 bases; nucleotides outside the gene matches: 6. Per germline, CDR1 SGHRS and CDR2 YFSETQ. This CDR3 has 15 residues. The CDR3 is CASSLTGTGNEKLFF. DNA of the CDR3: TGCGCCAGCAGCCTGACCGGGACAGGGAATGAAAAACTGTTTTTT.

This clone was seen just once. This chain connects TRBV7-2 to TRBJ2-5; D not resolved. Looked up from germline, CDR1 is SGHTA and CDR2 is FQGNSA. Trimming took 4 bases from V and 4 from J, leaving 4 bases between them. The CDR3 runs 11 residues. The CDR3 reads CASSSGETQYF. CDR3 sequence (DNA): TGTGCCAGCAGCTCTGGAGAGACCCAGTACTTC.

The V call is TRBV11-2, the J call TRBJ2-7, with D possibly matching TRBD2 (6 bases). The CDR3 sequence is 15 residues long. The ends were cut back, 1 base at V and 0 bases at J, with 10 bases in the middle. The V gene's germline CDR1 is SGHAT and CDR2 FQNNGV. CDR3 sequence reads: CASSLGRGSSYEQYF. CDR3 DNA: TGTGCCAGCAGCTTAGGGCGGGGAAGCTCCTACGAGCAGTACTTC.

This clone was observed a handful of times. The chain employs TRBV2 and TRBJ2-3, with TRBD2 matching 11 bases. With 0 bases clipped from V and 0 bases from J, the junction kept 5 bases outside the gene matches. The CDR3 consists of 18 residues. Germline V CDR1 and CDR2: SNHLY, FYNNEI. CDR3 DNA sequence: TGTGCCAGCAGTGAAGCGCTAGCGGGGGGACCTAGCACAGATACGCAGTATTTT. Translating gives CASSEALAGGPSTDTQYF. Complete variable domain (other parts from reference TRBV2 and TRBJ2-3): EPEVTQTPSHQVTQMGQEVILRCVPISNHLYFYWYRQILGQKVEFLVSFYNNEISEKSEIFDDQFSVERPDGSNFTLKIRSTKLEDSAMYFCASSEALAGGPSTDTQYFGPGTRLTVL.

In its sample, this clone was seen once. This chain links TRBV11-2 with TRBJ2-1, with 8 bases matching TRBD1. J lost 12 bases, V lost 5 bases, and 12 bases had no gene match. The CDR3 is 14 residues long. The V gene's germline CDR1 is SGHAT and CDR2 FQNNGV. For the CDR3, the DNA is TGTGCCAGCAGCCGCGGACAGGGAATAACAGTGCAGTTCTTC. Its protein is CASSRGQGITVQFF. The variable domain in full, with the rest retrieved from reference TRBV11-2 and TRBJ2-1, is EAGVAQSPRYKIIEKRQSVAFWCNPISGHATLYWYQQILGQGPKLLIQFQNNGVVDDSQLPKDRFSAERLKGVDSTLKIQPAKLEDSAVYLCASSRGQGITVQFFGPGTRLTVL.

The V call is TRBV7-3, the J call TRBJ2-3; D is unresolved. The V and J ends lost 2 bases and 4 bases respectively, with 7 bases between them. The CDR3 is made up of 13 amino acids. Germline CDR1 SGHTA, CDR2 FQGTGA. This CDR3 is CASSLGYADTQYF. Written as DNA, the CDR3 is TGTGCCAGCAGCTTAGGGTATGCAGATACGCAGTATTTT.

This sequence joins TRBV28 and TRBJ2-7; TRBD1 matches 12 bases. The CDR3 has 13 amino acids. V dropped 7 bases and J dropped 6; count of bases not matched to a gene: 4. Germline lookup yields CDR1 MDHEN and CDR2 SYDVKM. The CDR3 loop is CASTRDRGREQYF. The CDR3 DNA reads TGTGCCAGCACTCGGGACAGGGGGCGCGAGCAGTACTTC.

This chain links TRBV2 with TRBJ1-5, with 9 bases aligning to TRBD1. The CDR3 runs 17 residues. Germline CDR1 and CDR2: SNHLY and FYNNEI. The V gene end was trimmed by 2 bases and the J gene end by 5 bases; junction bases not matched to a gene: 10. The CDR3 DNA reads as TGTGCCAGCAGTGAATGGGGGACAGGGCTCGGCGATCAGCCCCAGCATTTT. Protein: CASSEWGTGLGDQPQHF.

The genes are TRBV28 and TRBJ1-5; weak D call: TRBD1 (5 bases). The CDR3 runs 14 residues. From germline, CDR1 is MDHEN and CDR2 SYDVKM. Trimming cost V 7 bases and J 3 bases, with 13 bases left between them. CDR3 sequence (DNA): TGTGCCAGCATAGAGGGGCACATCAATCAGCCCCAGCATTTT. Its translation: CASIEGHINQPQHF.

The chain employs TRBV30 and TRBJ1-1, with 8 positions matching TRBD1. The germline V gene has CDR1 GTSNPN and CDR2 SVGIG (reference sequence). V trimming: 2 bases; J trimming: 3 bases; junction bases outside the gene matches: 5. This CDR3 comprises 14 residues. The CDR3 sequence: CAWSPGTGDTEAFF. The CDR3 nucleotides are TGTGCCTGGAGTCCAGGGACAGGTGACACTGAAGCTTTCTTT. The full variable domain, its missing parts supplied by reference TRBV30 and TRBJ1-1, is SQTIHQWPATLVQPVGSPLSLECTVEGTSNPNLYWYRQAAGRGLQLLFYSVGIGQISSEVPQNLSASRPQDRQFILSSKKLLLSDSGFYLCAWSPGTGDTEAFFGQGTRLTVV.

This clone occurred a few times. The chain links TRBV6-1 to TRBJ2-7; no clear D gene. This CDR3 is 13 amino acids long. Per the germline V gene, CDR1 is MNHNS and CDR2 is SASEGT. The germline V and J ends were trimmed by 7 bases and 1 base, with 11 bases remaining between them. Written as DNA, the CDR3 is TGTGCCAGCAAACTGGTAGGTTCCTACGAGCAGTACTTC. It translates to CASKLVGSYEQYF.

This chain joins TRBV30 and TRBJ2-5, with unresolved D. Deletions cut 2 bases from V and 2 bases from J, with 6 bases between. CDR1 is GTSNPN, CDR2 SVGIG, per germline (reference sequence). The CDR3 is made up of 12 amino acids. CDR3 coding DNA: TGTGCCTGGAGTATGGGGCAAGAGACCCAGTACTTC. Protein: CAWSMGQETQYF. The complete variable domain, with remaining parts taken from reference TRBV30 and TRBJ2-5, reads SQTIHQWPATLVQPVGSPLSLECTVEGTSNPNLYWYRQAAGRGLQLLFYSVGIGQISSEVPQNLSASRPQDRQFILSSKKLLLSDSGFYLCAWSMGQETQYFGPGTRLLVL.

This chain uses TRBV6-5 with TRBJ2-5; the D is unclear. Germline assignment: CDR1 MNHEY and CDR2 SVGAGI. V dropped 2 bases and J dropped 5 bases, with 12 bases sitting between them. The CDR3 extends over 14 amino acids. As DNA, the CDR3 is TGTGCCAGCAGTTACCTAGGTTCTTGGGAGACCCAGTACTTC. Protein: CASSYLGSWETQYF.

The DNA of the CDR3 is TGTGCCAGCAGGGAATTCATCATGAACACTGAAGCTTTCTTT. It specifies CASREFIMNTEAFF. This sequence joins TRBV6-5 and TRBJ1-1; D unresolved. CDR1 is MNHEY and CDR2 is SVGAGI in the germline V gene. Trimming removed 6 bases at V and 0 bases at J, with 11 bases between. The CDR3 contains 14 residues.

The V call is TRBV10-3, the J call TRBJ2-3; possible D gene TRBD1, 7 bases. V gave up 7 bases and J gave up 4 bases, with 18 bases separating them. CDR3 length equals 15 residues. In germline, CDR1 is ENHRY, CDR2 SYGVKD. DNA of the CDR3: TGTGCCATCAAGAGGAGGCAGGGGGAGGCAGATACGCAGTATTTT. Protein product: CAIKRRQGEADTQYF.